The rows below give T cell receptor beta chains drawn from one sample of a study of T cells in Graves' hyperthyroidism and ophthalmopathy. TCRdb re-derived calls from the multiplex PCR reads in MiXCR, one entry per CDR3 protein. Of approximately 600,000 distinct CDR3 sequences in the sample, about 15% are singletons; the top ten hold under 7%. Material for sequencing was blood. These receptors came from a woman in her twenties or thirties with Graves' hyperthyroidism that later progressed to Graves' ophthalmopathy. CDR3s include the opening cysteine and the closing phenylalanine or tryptophan. D genes are given only for firm matches. Only part of the rows carry a size: once, few, many, or a class if the clone is expanded.

v_gene	j_gene	abundance	d_gene	CDR3nt	CDR3aa
TRBV20-1	TRBJ1-1	few	.	TGCAGTGCTAGGGGGCCCGACTTGAACACTGAAGCTTTCTTT	CSARGPDLNTEAFF
TRBV5-4	TRBJ2-2	few	.	TGTGCCAGCACTCGAGCGGTCACGAACACCGGGGAGCTGTTTTTT	CASTRAVTNTGELFF
TRBV5-1	TRBJ2-3	few	.	TGCGCCAGCAGCCCGCCCTGGGACACAATGAAAGATACGCAGTATTTT	CASSPPWDTMKDTQYF
TRBV2	TRBJ2-5	many	.	TGTGCCAGCACCTTAGAGACCCAGTACTTC	CASTLETQYF
TRBV27	TRBJ2-7	many	.	TGTGCCAGCAGTCCCCTCCCGGGGGTCATCTACGAGCAGTACTTC	CASSPLPGVIYEQYF
TRBV5-1	TRBJ2-3	few	TRBD2	TGCGCCAGCAGCTCGGGCGGGAGAGGGTTCGATACGCAGTATTTT	CASSSGGRGFDTQYF
TRBV5-1	TRBJ2-5	many	.	TGCGCCAGCAGCCCTCCTTCGGAAGAGACCCAGTACTTC	CASSPPSEETQYF
TRBV5-1	TRBJ2-1	few	.	TGCGCCAGCAGCTTGCCGGGAGCCTACAATGAGCAGTTCTTC	CASSLPGAYNEQFF
TRBV19	TRBJ2-5	many	.	TGTGCCAGTAGCCAGTGGGACCAAGAGACCCAGTACTTC	CASSQWDQETQYF
TRBV6-5	TRBJ1-3	.	TRBD1	TGTGCCAGCAGTTACTCGGTGGGCAGGGGGGATTCTGGAAACACCATATATTTT	CASSYSVGRGDSGNTIYF
TRBV28	TRBJ1-5	few	TRBD1	TGTGCCAGCAGTTTTGCCGGGACAGTGCGAAAGCCCCAGCATTTT	CASSFAGTVRKPQHF
TRBV7-2	TRBJ2-2	many	TRBD1	TGTGCCAGCAGCTTAGTGGACAGGGCCCCCGGGGAGCTGTTTTTT	CASSLVDRAPGELFF
TRBV28	TRBJ1-1	many	TRBD1	TGTGCCAGCAGCCGGGGTGGGACAGGGAACACTGAAGCTTTCTTT	CASSRGGTGNTEAFF
TRBV20-1	TRBJ2-5	many	.	TGCAGTGCTAGACCAGGGGACGCACGGCAAGAGACCCAGTACTTC	CSARPGDARQETQYF
TRBV11-3	TRBJ1-2	many	.	TGTGCCAGCAGCTCCGACTCGCACTATGGCTACACCTTC	CASSSDSHYGYTF
TRBV12-3/TRBV12-4	TRBJ2-6	many	.	TGTGCCAGCATTATACCTGGGGCCAACGTCCTGACTTTC	CASIIPGANVLTF
TRBV20-1	TRBJ2-3	many	.	TGCAGTGCTAGGTCGGGCGGGAAGACAGATACGCAGTATTTT	CSARSGGKTDTQYF
TRBV18	TRBJ2-3	.	.	TGTGCCAGCTCACCACTTACTACCACAGATACGCAGTATTTT	CASSPLTTTDTQYF
TRBV5-6	TRBJ2-2	few	TRBD2	TGTGCCAGCAGCCGTAGACTAGCGGAGGACACCGGGGAGCTGTTTTTT	CASSRRLAEDTGELFF
TRBV6-5	TRBJ1-1	few	.	TGTGCCAGCAGTTACAGGGAGGGAACTGAAGCTTTCTTT	CASSYREGTEAFF
TRBV29-1	TRBJ2-3	many	.	TGCAGCGTTGCTGGGCAGCTAATAAGCCGGAGCACAGATACGCAGTATTTT	CSVAGQLISRSTDTQYF
TRBV12-3/TRBV12-4	TRBJ1-5	many	.	TGTGCCAGCAGTCCCCTAGGCCCCAATCAGCCCCAGCATTTT	CASSPLGPNQPQHF
TRBV20-1	TRBJ2-1	few	TRBD2	TGCAGTTTGGGGGAGGGAATCGATGAGCAGTTCTTC	CSLGEGIDEQFF
TRBV6-5	TRBJ2-5	many	TRBD2	TGTGCCAGCAGTTACTCGAGCGGGGGGCGTGAGACCCAGTACTTC	CASSYSSGGRETQYF
TRBV5-6	TRBJ1-1	.	.	TGTGCCAGCAGCCTCCCCCCGTTCCTGAACACTGAAGCTTTCTTT	CASSLPPFLNTEAFF
TRBV3-1	TRBJ1-2	many	.	TGTGCCAGCAGCCAAGATACGGGAGGAGGAGACCTTAACTATGGCTACACCTTC	CASSQDTGGGDLNYGYTF
TRBV19	TRBJ2-2	once	TRBD2	TGTGCCAGCGGACTAGCGGGAGGCGGGGAGCTGTTTTTT	CASGLAGGGELFF
TRBV4-3	TRBJ2-7	many	.	TGCGCCAGCAGCCAACTTTACCAAGGCACCTACGAGCAGTACTTC	CASSQLYQGTYEQYF
TRBV19	TRBJ1-2	many	TRBD1	TGTGCCAGTAGTTTCCAGGGGGGTTTGTATGGCTACACCTTC	CASSFQGGLYGYTF
TRBV19	TRBJ2-1	.	.	TGTGCCAGTAGTATCCGTTATGATGATGAGCAGTTCTTC	CASSIRYDDEQFF
TRBV20-1	TRBJ2-5	.	TRBD1	TGCAGTGCTAGAGGCGGGGACAGGGCTGAGACCCAGTACTTC	CSARGGDRAETQYF
TRBV4-1	TRBJ2-2	.	TRBD2	TGCGCCAGCAGCCAAGTTGCGGGAGTAAGAACCGGGGAGCTGTTTTTT	CASSQVAGVRTGELFF
TRBV7-2	TRBJ2-1	many	TRBD2	TGTGCCAGCAGCTGGGGGACTCAACTGGGACTAGCGGGACCTTACAATGAGCAGTTCTTC	CASSWGTQLGLAGPYNEQFF
TRBV6-2/TRBV6-3	TRBJ2-7	many	TRBD2	TGTGCCAGCAGCCCCCGGGCTAGCGGGAGGTACGAGCAGTACTTC	CASSPRASGRYEQYF
TRBV12-3/TRBV12-4	TRBJ1-2	many	.	TGTGCCAGCAGACTTACTGACAGGTTGGATGGCTACACCTTC	CASRLTDRLDGYTF
TRBV27	TRBJ1-5	few	.	TGTGCCAGCAGTGAAAAGAATCAGCCCCAGCATTTT	CASSEKNQPQHF
TRBV7-9	TRBJ2-3	many	TRBD1	TGTGCCAGCAGCTCGGACAGGGGCACAGATACGCAGTATTTT	CASSSDRGTDTQYF
TRBV6-4	TRBJ1-2	.	TRBD1	TGTGCCAGTAATCCGGGACAGGGGAACTATGGCTACACCTTC	CASNPGQGNYGYTF
TRBV12-3/TRBV12-4	TRBJ2-3	many	TRBD2	TGTGCCAGCAGCTCCGGGACTAGCTTAGATACGCAGTATTTT	CASSSGTSLDTQYF
TRBV3-1	TRBJ2-7	many	TRBD1	TGTGCCACCTCCCGCGCCGGGACAGGGGCCTACGAGCAGTACTTC	CATSRAGTGAYEQYF
TRBV30	TRBJ1-1	many	TRBD1	TGTGCCTGGAGCAGAGCCGACAGGGTCAACACTGAAGCTTTCTTT	CAWSRADRVNTEAFF
TRBV5-4	TRBJ2-2	.	TRBD2	TGTGCCAGCAGCCTGACCGGGACTAGCGCTTTGGGACCCGGGACCGGGGAGCTGTTTTTT	CASSLTGTSALGPGTGELFF
TRBV13	TRBJ2-7	many	TRBD1	TGTGCCAGCAGCTTAAACGGACTGGGCAGGGGGCGTCAGGCCGGGGGCTACGAGCAGTACTTC	CASSLNGLGRGRQAGGYEQYF
TRBV12-3/TRBV12-4	TRBJ1-2	many	.	TGTGCCAGCAACTCCGGGATCGCGGGCTATGGCTACACCTTC	CASNSGIAGYGYTF
TRBV4-2	TRBJ2-3	.	.	TGTGCCAGCAGCCCGCAAGGTCGGGGCACAGATACGCAGTATTTT	CASSPQGRGTDTQYF
TRBV3-1	TRBJ2-7	many	TRBD2	TGTGCCAGCAGCCAGTCAGGACTAGCGGGAAACTACGAGCAGTACTTC	CASSQSGLAGNYEQYF
TRBV11-3	TRBJ2-5	many	.	TGTGCCAGCAGCTTGCAAGGAGTCTTAGTAGAGACCCAGTACTTC	CASSLQGVLVETQYF
TRBV28	TRBJ2-5	few	.	TGTGCCAGCAGTCGCCCCGGGACTTCCAGGCTGGAGACCCAGTACTTC	CASSRPGTSRLETQYF
TRBV29-1	TRBJ2-7	many	.	TGCAGCGTTGAGCAGGGGACACCCTACGAGCAGTACTTC	CSVEQGTPYEQYF
TRBV12-3/TRBV12-4	TRBJ1-1	many	.	TGTGCCAGCAGACATCAGATCATGAGGGGGGGCAAAAGGACTGAAGCTTTCTTT	CASRHQIMRGGKRTEAFF
TRBV5-1	TRBJ2-3	few	TRBD1	TGCGCCAGCAGCTTGGAAGGACAGGCCACAGATACGCAGTATTTT	CASSLEGQATDTQYF
TRBV28	TRBJ1-5	many	.	TGTGCCAGCAGTTTAAGGCAGGGGCATCCTCAGCCCCAGCATTTT	CASSLRQGHPQPQHF
TRBV19	TRBJ1-2	.	.	TGTGCCAGTAGACTTCCGGGACAAATTAACTATGGCTACACCTTC	CASRLPGQINYGYTF
TRBV6-1	TRBJ2-1	few	TRBD2	TGTGCCAGCAGTGTTTTAGCGGGAGTTTCGTGGAATGAGCAGTTCTTC	CASSVLAGVSWNEQFF
TRBV7-2	TRBJ2-3	.	TRBD2	TGTGCCAGCTGCCCGGGTAGCGGGAGAAATACGCAGTATTTT	CASCPGSGRNTQYF
TRBV20-1	TRBJ2-2	few	.	TGCAGTGCCCGGTTGGGGAGCGGTACCGGGGAGCTGTTTTTT	CSARLGSGTGELFF
TRBV18	TRBJ2-1	many	.	TGTGCCAGCTCACCCGAGACTGCCATCCCATCAGGTGAGCAGTTCTTC	CASSPETAIPSGEQFF
TRBV18	TRBJ1-1	many	.	TGTGCCAGCTCCCTAAAGCAGGGGACTGAAGCTTTCTTT	CASSLKQGTEAFF
TRBV3-1	TRBJ1-5	many	.	TGTGCCAGCAGCCAAGGTCCGCAGGGTGGGGAGCCCCAGCATTTT	CASSQGPQGGEPQHF